Following are 23 T cell receptor beta chains from one sample sequenced in a study of graft-versus-host responses after intestinal transplantation. Produced via immunoSEQ multiplex PCR; TCRdb's table is partial and in-frame only. Among about 7,400 clones listed, 30% were seen once. The material was alloreactive CD4+ T cells from a mixed lymphocyte reaction culture, obtained before transplantation. Subset described: CFSE-low proliferating T cells sorted from approximately six-day pre-transplant mixed lymphocyte reaction (GvH or HvG direction). Every receptor here comes from a human patient who was an organ donor for intestinal transplantation.

The V gene is TRBV7-2, the J gene TRBJ2-7, with 16 positions matching TRBD2. Germline V gives CDR1 SGHTA, CDR2 FQGNSA. CDR3 length: 17 residues. The V gene end was trimmed by 4 bases and the J gene end by 4 bases; junction bases not matched to a gene: 7. The chain's CDR3 is CASSSGTSGRVAYEQYF. CDR3 bases: TGTGCCAGCAGCTCGGGGACTAGCGGGAGGGTGGCGTACGAGCAGTACTTC.

This clone rates as large. The J gene is TRBJ1-6, the V gene TRBV30, with 7 bases that match TRBD1. The V gene end was trimmed by 0 bases and the J gene end by 0 bases; junction bases not matched to a gene: 5. Germline V gives CDR1 GTSNPN, CDR2 SVGIG (reference sequence). The CDR3 has 17 amino acids. DNA of the CDR3: TGTGCCTGGAGTGTACAGGGGACAAGCTCCTATAATTCACCCCTCCACTTT. Protein product: CAWSVQGTSSYNSPLHF.

This clone was observed a handful of times. This chain uses TRBV18 with TRBJ2-7, with TRBD2 matching 13 bases. CDR1 is KGHSH, CDR2 LQKENI, per germline. The CDR3 totals 15 residues. J lost 4 bases, V lost 3 bases, and 3 bases had no gene match. The CDR3: CASSPGLAGRYEQYF. The CDR3 coding sequence is TGTGCCAGCTCACCGGGACTAGCGGGGCGGTACGAGCAGTACTTC.

The chain links TRBV7-2 to TRBJ1-3, with TRBD1 as a possible D gene (5 bases). The CDR3 spans 13 residues. V lost 1 base and J lost 4, with 5 bases in between. Germline V gene lookup returns CDR1 SGHTA and CDR2 FQGNSA. CDR3 sequence reads: CASSLGGGNTIYF. CDR3 nucleotide sequence: TGTGCCAGCAGCTTAGGGGGCGGAAACACCATATATTTT.

By sample share, this clone is medium-sized (0.01 to 0.1%). The chain is built from TRBV7-9 and TRBJ2-5; D is perhaps TRBD2 (5 bases). The CDR3 runs 15 residues. Germline V gene data show CDR1 as SEHNR and CDR2 as FQNEAQ (reference sequence). V lost 7 bases and J lost 5, with 20 bases in between. The CDR3: CASTPLGGSLETQYF. The CDR3 DNA sequence: TGTGCCAGCACCCCCCTGGGCGGGTCGCTCGAGACCCAGTACTTC.

In its sample, this clone was seen a few times. The genes are TRBV7-2 and TRBJ2-3; a weak D match, TRBD2 (5 bases). Trimming removed 5 bases from V and 11 bases from J, with 14 bases in between. The V gene's germline CDR1 is SGHTA and CDR2 FQGNSA. The CDR3 is 12 residues long. The CDR3 DNA sequence: TGTGCCAGCAGCCCCCCCGGCCGGGGGCAGTATTTT. Translated, it gives CASSPPGRGQYF.

The V call is TRBV28, the J call TRBJ1-4; D not resolved. CDR3 length: 15 residues. Trimming took off 8 bases at V and 7 bases at J, with 20 bases between the two ends. The germline V gene encodes CDR1 MDHEN and CDR2 SYDVKM. CDR3 residues: CASSSSPDLSEKLFF. CDR3 DNA: TGTGCCAGCTCCTCATCACCGGACTTATCTGAAAAACTGTTTTTT.

This clone showed up just once. V is TRBV5-6 and J is TRBJ1-1, with D perhaps TRBD1 (5 bases). This CDR3 region has 14 residues. The germline gives CDR1 SGHDT, CDR2 YYEEEE. V was clipped by 4 bases and J by 5 bases, with 15 bases between them. Here the CDR3 DNA reads TGTGCCAGCAGCCTATCAGCAGGGAAAACTGAAGCTTTCTTT. It is translated as CASSLSAGKTEAFF.

The V gene is TRBV19, the J gene TRBJ2-7; TRBD2 agrees at 11 bases. Unmatched junction bases numbered 10, after V lost 6 bases and J lost 3 bases. The CDR3 is 16 residues long. The germline V gene encodes CDR1 LNHDA and CDR2 SQIVND (reference sequence). The CDR3 reads CASRKLAGAPYYEQYF. DNA of the CDR3: TGTGCCAGTAGGAAACTAGCGGGGGCCCCGTACTACGAGCAGTACTTC.

This clone counts as medium-sized (0.01 to 0.1%). The chain has TRBV9 and TRBJ1-5; unclear D gene. V was shortened by 5 bases and J by 2 bases, with 11 bases between the two germline ends. The CDR3 covers 14 residues. Looked up from germline, CDR1 is SGDLS and CDR2 is YYNGEE. The CDR3 loop is CASSTSGGNQPQHF. The CDR3 DNA follows: TGTGCCAGCAGTACTTCCGGGGGCAATCAGCCCCAGCATTTT. Full variable domain (remainder filled in from reference TRBV9 and TRBJ1-5): DSGVTQTPKHLITATGQRVTLRCSPRSGDLSVYWYQQSLDQGLQFLIQYYNGEERAKGNILERFSAQQFPDLHSELNLSSLELGDSALYFCASSTSGGNQPQHFGDGTRLSIL.

V gene TRBV7-2 combines with J gene TRBJ2-3; TRBD1 matches 8 bases. Germline-derived CDR1 and CDR2 are SGHTA and FQGNSA. Trimming removed 5 bases from V and 6 bases from J; junction bases left unmatched: 7. The CDR3 is 14 residues long. The CDR3 DNA reads TGTGCCAGCAGCCTAACGGGACAGGTCGATACGCAGTATTTT. It specifies CASSLTGQVDTQYF.

The sample holds a few counts of this clone. The chain uses TRBV6-1 and TRBJ1-4; 9 bases align to TRBD1. CDR1 is MNHNS and CDR2 is SASEGT in the germline V gene. V gave up 5 bases and J gave up 8 bases; unmatched junction bases: 6. This CDR3 comprises 14 residues. The chain's CDR3 is CASSFGTGSEKLFF. CDR3 DNA sequence: TGTGCCAGCAGTTTCGGGACAGGGAGCGAAAAACTGTTTTTT.

This clone came up a few times. The V gene is TRBV6-5, the J gene TRBJ2-5; D possibly corresponds to TRBD1 (6 bases). The germline V gene has CDR1 MNHEY and CDR2 SVGAGI. CDR3 length: 13 residues. The germline V and J ends were trimmed by 6 bases and 8 bases, with 16 bases remaining between them. This CDR3 reads CASSGFLGGTQYF. CDR3 in DNA: TGTGCCAGCAGCGGGTTTCTAGGGGGAACCCAGTACTTC.

The gene calls are TRBV27 and TRBJ2-1; D is possibly TRBD2 (6 bases). Per germline, CDR1 MNHEY and CDR2 SMNVEV (reference sequence). V was shortened by 8 bases and J by 0 bases, with 8 bases between the two germline ends. The CDR3 is 13 amino acids. CDR3 sequence: CASGDFSYNEQFF. CDR3 DNA: TGTGCCAGCGGGGACTTCTCCTACAATGAGCAGTTCTTC.

CDR3 amino acids: CASSRDRYTEAFF. The DNA of the CDR3 is TGTGCCAGCAGTAGAGACAGGTACACTGAAGCTTTCTTT. The chain combines TRBV2 with TRBJ1-1; tentative D call: TRBD1 (6 bases). This CDR3 has 13 residues. V was cut by 5 bases and J by 3 bases, with 10 bases left in between. Per germline, CDR1 SNHLY and CDR2 FYNNEI.

V usage is TRBV7-2 and J usage is TRBJ2-2; D perhaps matches TRBD1 (5 bases). The V end lost 1 base, the J end lost 10 bases, and 25 bases lay between the germline ends. The germline V gene has CDR1 SGHTA and CDR2 FQGNSA. The CDR3 is 18 amino acids. CDR3 coding DNA: TGTGCCAGCAGCTTAGTATACGGCAGGGTGCGACCCCGATTGGAGCTGTTTTTT. Its protein product is CASSLVYGRVRPRLELFF.

The V and J genes are TRBV7-2 and TRBJ1-6, with D uncertain. This CDR3 spans 17 amino acids. From germline, CDR1 is SGHTA and CDR2 FQGNSA. V was pared by 7 bases and J by 9 bases, with 25 bases between. The CDR3, as DNA: TGTGCCAGCAACCGACGCCGGGGAGAAGGCTTTGGTTCACCCCTCCACTTT. It specifies CASNRRRGEGFGSPLHF.

This chain connects TRBV11-3 to TRBJ2-3; 7 bases align to TRBD2. Germline V gene sequence: CDR1 SGHNT, CDR2 YENEEA. The CDR3 runs 14 residues. Trimming at V came to 8 bases and at J to 2 bases, leaving 7 bases not matched to a gene. The CDR3 reads CASSRLAHTDTQYF. In DNA, the CDR3 is TGTGCCAGCTCACGACTAGCTCACACAGATACGCAGTATTTT.

The chain carries TRBV6-5 and TRBJ1-2; tentative D call: TRBD1 (6 bases). The CDR3 sequence is 12 residues long. Trimming took off 7 bases at V and 9 bases at J, with 15 bases between the two ends. CDR1 MNHEY and CDR2 SVGAGI come from the germline V gene. The CDR3 loop reads CASKGGFKSYTF. CDR3 DNA sequence: TGTGCCAGCAAAGGGGGATTTAAGAGCTACACCTTC.

This clone was counted a few times. The chain recombines TRBV18 with TRBJ1-2, with 7 bases identical to TRBD1. The V gene's germline CDR1 is KGHSH and CDR2 LQKENI. V lost 1 base to trimming and J lost 1 base; unmatched junction nucleotides: 0. This CDR3 has 14 amino acids. CDR3 residues: CASSPRDSNYGYTF. CDR3 sequence (DNA): TGTGCCAGCTCACCACGGGACAGTAACTATGGCTACACCTTC.

The chain links TRBV4-1 to TRBJ2-3, with 11 bases that match TRBD2. V lost 3 bases to trimming and J lost 4 bases; unmatched junction nucleotides: 15. CDR1 is MGHRA and CDR2 is YSYEKL in the germline V gene. This CDR3 region has 19 residues. The CDR3 sequence: CASSHVGVIAGGKSDTQYF. For the CDR3, the DNA is TGCGCCAGCAGCCACGTTGGGGTTATAGCGGGGGGGAAATCAGATACGCAGTATTTT.

By sample fraction, this clone is medium-sized. The genes are TRBV5-4 and TRBJ2-5; 9 bases map to TRBD2. V shed 2 bases and J 2 bases; nucleotides not matched to a gene: 16. The CDR3 has 19 residues. The germline gives CDR1 SGHNT, CDR2 YYREEE (reference sequence). The CDR3 region is CASSFLVSVSGGLQETQYF. The CDR3 nucleotides read TGTGCCAGCAGCTTTTTGGTATCGGTAAGCGGGGGGTTACAAGAGACCCAGTACTTC.

The rearrangement joins TRBV28 to TRBJ2-5, with D perhaps matching TRBD2 (5 bases). Trimming removed 11 bases at V and 5 bases at J, with 15 bases between. This CDR3 region has 12 residues. Germline CDR1 is MDHEN and CDR2 is SYDVKM. The CDR3 is CAAGVNGETQYF. CDR3 nucleotide sequence: TGTGCCGCCGGGGTCAACGGGGAGACCCAGTACTTC.